This T cell receptor (beta chain) was observed in a study of shared clonotypes between healthy human individuals. Whole-study findings and limits: Incomplete sequencing of sorted subsets was indicated by rarefaction despite large depth.

Of note for this clone: Antigen unknown.

Produced via immunoSEQ multiplex PCR; TCRdb's table is partial and in-frame only. The data contain about 100,000 clones, 60% to 75% of them singletons. CDR3 length: 13 residues. Trimming took off 4 bases at V and 0 bases at J, with 6 bases between the two ends. Germline CDR1 reads SGHNT; CDR2 reads YENEEA. Sequenced material: memory CD8+ T cells sorted from blood. Subset: CD45RO+ cells pooled with CCR7-negative TemRA cells. V and J are TRBV11-3 and TRBJ1-2; no clear D gene. The TCR comes from a man aged 25-45 years in good health. The CDR3 DNA reads TGTGCCAGCAGCTCGGACCCTAACTATGGCTACACCTTC. It yields the protein CASSSDPNYGYTF.